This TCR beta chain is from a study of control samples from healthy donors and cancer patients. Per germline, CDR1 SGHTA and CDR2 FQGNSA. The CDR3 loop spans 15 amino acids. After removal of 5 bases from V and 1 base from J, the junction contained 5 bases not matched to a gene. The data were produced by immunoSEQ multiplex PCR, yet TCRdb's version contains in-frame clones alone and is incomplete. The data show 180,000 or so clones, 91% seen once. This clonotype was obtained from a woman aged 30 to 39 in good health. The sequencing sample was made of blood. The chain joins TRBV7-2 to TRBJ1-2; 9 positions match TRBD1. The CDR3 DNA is TGTGCCAGCAGCCACCCGGGACAGGGTAACTATGGCTACACCTTC. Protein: CASSHPGQGNYGYTF. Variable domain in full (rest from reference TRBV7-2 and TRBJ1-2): GAGVSQSPSNKVTEKGKDVELRCDPISGHTALYWYRQSLGQGLEFLIYFQGNSAPDKSGLPSDRFSAERTGGSVSTLTIQRTQQEDSAVYLCASSHPGQGNYGYTFGSGTRLTVV.